This TCR beta chain was sequenced in a study of breast tumors, draining lymph nodes, adjacent tissues. Study-level results: Luminal-like breast cancer showed significantly greater tumor-nontumor repertoire similarity than basal-like breast cancer did. Tumors had less TCR diversity than lymph nodes, more than nontumor tissue. Data only fit, rather than demonstrated, lymph node origin of most tumor T cells. Findings are consistent with lymph node origin and intratumoral expansion of most tumor T cells.

The V gene's germline CDR1 is SQVTM and CDR2 ANQGSEA. With 2 bases removed from V and 2 bases from J, the gap between germline ends came to 6 bases. The CDR3 runs to 13 residues. Breast cancer patients provided tissue from their axillary draining lymph nodes. TCRdb fed the multiplex PCR reads into MiXCR, producing one record per CDR3 protein. Of about 150,000 distinct CDR3 sequences listed, 20% to 25% were seen once; the top ten hold roughly 2.5%. This clonotype was detected many times. What it binds is unknown. The chain couples TRBV29-1 to TRBJ2-2, with D hard to call. Sequenced material: axillary lymph node tissue. This TCR was recovered from a female donor with breast cancer. Some clones in this sample may be carry-over from other donors' samples. The CDR3 loop is CSVESSNTGELFF. CDR3 sequence (DNA): TGCAGCGTTGAATCTAGTAACACCGGGGAGCTGTTTTTT.